This T cell receptor (beta chain) was identified during a study of T-cell reconstitution after alpha-beta-depleted transplantation in children. Study-wide findings and caveats: Reportedly, roughly two months post-transplant, alpha-beta T cells arose from several hundred expanded graft clones. Surviving recipient T cells and thymic progenitors underlay high day-60 TCRbeta diversity in some patients. The main origin of T-cell counts and diversity one year after transplant was newly produced T cells.

This clonotype came up many times. Its antigen remains unknown. Unique molecular identifiers were incorporated during preparation of the TCRbeta library. TCRdb fed the PCR reads into MiXCR, producing one record per CDR3 protein. The sample comprises 200,000 to 250,000 distinct CDR3 sequences, roughly 25% of which are singletons, and 2.6% rests with the top ten. Germline CDR1 is MNHEY and CDR2 is SMNVEV (reference sequence). This CDR3 region has 15 residues. The V and J ends lost 7 bases and 5 bases, in that order; junction bases with no gene match: 5. The sample consisted of PBMCs, taken before TCRalphabeta/CD19-depleted stem cell transplant. V is TRBV27 and J is TRBJ2-2, with TRBD2 matching over 12 bases. The sequence was collected from a girl aged 2 to 9 with Fanconi anemia, due to receive a stem cell transplant. CDR3 loop: CASIELAGGTGELFF. The CDR3, as DNA: TGTGCCAGCATAGAACTAGCGGGAGGTACCGGGGAGCTGTTTTTT.